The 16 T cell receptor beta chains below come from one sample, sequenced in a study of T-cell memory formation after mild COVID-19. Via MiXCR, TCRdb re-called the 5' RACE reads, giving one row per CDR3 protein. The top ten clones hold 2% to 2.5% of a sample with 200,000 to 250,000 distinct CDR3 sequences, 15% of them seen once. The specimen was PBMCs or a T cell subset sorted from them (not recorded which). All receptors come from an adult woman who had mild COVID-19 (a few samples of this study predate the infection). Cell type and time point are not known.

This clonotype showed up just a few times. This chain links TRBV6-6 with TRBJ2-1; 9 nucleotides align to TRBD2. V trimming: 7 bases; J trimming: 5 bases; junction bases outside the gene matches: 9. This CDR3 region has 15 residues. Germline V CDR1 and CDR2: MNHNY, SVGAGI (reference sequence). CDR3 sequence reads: CASTLPTSGHNEQFF. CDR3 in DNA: TGTGCCAGCACCTTACCGACTAGCGGCCACAATGAGCAGTTCTTC.

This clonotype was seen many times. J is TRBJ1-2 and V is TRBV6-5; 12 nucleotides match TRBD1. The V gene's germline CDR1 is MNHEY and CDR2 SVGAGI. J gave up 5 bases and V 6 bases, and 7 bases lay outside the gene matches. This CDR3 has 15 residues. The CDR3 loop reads CASSAGTGGAYGYTF. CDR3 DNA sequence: TGTGCCAGCAGCGCCGGGACAGGGGGCGCTTATGGCTACACCTTC.

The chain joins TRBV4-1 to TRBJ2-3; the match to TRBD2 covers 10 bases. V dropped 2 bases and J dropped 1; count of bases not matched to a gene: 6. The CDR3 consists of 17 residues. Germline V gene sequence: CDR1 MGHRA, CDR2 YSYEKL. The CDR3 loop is CASSQLAGTSGTDTQYF. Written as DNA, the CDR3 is TGCGCCAGCAGCCAACTAGCCGGGACTAGCGGCACAGATACGCAGTATTTT.

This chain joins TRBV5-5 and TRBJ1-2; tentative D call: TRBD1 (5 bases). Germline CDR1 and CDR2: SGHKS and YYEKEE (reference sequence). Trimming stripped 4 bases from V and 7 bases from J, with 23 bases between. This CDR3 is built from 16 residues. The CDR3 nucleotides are TGTGCCAGCAGCCCGGGGATGGGACGGCGCGAGAGTGGCTACACCTTC. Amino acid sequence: CASSPGMGRRESGYTF.

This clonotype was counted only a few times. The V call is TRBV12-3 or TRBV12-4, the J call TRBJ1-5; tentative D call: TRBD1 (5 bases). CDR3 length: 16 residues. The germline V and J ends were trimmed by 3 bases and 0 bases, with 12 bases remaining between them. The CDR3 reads CASSLGVGASNQPQHF. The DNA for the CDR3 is TGTGCCAGCAGTTTGGGAGTAGGGGCTAGCAATCAGCCCCAGCATTTT.

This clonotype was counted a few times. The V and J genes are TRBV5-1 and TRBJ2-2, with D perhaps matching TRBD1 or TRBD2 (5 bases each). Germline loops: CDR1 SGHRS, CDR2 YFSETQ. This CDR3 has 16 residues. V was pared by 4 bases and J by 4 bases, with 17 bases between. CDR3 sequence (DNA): TGCGCCAGCAGCCTCCGGGGACGTGGCACCACCGGGGAGCTGTTTTTT. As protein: CASSLRGRGTTGELFF.

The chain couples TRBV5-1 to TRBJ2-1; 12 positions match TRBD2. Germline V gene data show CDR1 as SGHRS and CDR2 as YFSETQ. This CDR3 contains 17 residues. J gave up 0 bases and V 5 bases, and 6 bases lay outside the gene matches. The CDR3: CASRRRLAGASYNEQFF. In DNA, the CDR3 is TGCGCCAGCAGGCGGAGACTAGCGGGAGCCTCCTACAATGAGCAGTTCTTC.

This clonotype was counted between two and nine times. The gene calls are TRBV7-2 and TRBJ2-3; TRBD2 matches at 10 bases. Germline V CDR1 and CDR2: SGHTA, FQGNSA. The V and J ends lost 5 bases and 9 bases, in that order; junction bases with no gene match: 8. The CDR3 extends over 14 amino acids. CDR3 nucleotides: TGTGCCAGCAGCCGCCTCCTGACTAGCGGGACGCAGTATTTT. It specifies CASSRLLTSGTQYF.

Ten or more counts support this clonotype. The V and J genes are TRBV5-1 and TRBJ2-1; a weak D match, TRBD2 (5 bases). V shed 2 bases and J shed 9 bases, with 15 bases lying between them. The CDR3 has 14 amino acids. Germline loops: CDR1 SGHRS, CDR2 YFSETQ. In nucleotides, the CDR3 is TGCGCCAGCAGCTTAATGACTACTACAATTGAGCAGTTCTTC. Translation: CASSLMTTTIEQFF.

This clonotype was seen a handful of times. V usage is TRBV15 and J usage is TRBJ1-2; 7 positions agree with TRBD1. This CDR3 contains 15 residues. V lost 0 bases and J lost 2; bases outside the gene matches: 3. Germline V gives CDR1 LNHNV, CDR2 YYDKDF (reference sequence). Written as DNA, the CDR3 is TGTGCCACCAGCAGAGAGGACAGGCAAAACTATGGCTACACCTTC. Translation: CATSREDRQNYGYTF. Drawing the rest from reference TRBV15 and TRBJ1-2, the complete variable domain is DAMVIQNPRYQVTQFGKPVTLSCSQTLNHNVMYWYQQKSSQAPKLLFHYYDKDFNNEADTPDNFQSRRPNTSFCFLDIRSPGLGDTAMYLCATSREDRQNYGYTFGSGTRLTVV.

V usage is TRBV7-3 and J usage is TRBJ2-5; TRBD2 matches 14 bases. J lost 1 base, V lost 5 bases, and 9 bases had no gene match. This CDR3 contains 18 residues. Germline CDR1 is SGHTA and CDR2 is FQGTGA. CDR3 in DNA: TGTGCCAGCAGCCAGGTGGGACTAGCGGGAGAAAGCCAAGAGACCCAGTACTTC. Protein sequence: CASSQVGLAGESQETQYF.

In DNA, the CDR3 is TGTGCCAGCAGTTTCCGGTCGAGCTCCTACAATGAGCAGTTCTTC. Translation: CASSFRSSSYNEQFF. This rearrangement joins TRBV12-3 or TRBV12-4 to TRBJ2-1, with D unclear. Between the trimmed V and J ends, which lost 3 bases and 0 bases, there was a span of 9 bases. The CDR3 is made up of 15 amino acids.

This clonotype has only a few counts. Here the CDR3 reads CATSDFRYSTDTQYF. DNA of the CDR3: TGTGCCACCAGTGATTTTAGGTATAGCACAGATACGCAGTATTTT. The chain has TRBV24-1 and TRBJ2-3, with unresolved D. V dropped 1 base and J dropped 0 bases, with 7 bases sitting between them. The germline CDR1 and CDR2 sequences are KGHDR and SFDVKD. The CDR3 length is 15 residues.

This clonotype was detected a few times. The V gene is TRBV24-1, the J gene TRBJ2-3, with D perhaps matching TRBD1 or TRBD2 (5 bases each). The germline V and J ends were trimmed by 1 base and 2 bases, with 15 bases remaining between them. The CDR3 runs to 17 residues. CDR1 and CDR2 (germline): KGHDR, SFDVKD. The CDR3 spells CATSDFWDARTTDTQYF. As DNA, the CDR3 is TGTGCCACCAGTGATTTTTGGGACGCCAGAACCACAGATACGCAGTATTTT.

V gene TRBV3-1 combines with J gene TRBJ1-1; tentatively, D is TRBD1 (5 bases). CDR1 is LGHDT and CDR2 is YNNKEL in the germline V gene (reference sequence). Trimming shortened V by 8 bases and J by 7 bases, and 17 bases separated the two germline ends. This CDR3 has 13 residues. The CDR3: CASLDSGTGEAFF. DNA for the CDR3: TGTGCCAGCCTAGATAGCGGGACGGGTGAAGCTTTCTTT.

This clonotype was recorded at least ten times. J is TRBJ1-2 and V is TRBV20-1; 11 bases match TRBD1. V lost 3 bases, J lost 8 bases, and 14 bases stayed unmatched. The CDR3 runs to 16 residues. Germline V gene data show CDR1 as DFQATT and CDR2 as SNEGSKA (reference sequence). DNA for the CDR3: TGCAGTGCTAGGGGTGGACAGGGGGCAAGGTCAGGGGGCTACACCTTC. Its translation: CSARGGQGARSGGYTF.